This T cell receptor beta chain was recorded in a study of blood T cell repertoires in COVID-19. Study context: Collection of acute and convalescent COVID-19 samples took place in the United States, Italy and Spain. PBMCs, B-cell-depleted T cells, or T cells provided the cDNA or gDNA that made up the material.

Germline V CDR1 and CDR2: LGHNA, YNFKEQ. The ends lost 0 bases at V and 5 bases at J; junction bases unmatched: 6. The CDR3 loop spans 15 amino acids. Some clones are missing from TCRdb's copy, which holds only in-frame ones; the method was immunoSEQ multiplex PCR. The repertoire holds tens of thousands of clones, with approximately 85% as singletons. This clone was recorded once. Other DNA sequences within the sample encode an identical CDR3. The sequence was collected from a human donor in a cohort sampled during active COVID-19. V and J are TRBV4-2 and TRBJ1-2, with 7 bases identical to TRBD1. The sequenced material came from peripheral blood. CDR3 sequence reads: CASSQDRDSLYGYTF. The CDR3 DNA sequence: TGTGCCAGCAGCCAAGACCGGGACAGCTTGTATGGCTACACCTTC.